A selection of T cell receptor beta chains follows, all from one sample in a study. From the 5' RACE reads, TCRdb called clonotypes with MiXCR, one entry per CDR3 protein. In the table there are about 13,000 distinct CDR3 sequences, about 22% of which are singletons. The sample consisted of naive CD4+ T cells sorted from blood. These TCRs come from a female donor with breast cancer. Both conserved end residues are part of each CDR3. D genes are given only for firm matches. Size values are once, few and many counts, or a class for expanded clones, and some rows have none.

d_gene,j_gene,abundance,v_gene,CDR3nt,CDR3aa
TRBD2,TRBJ2-7,many,TRBV10-3,TGTGCCATCAGTGGGAGCGGGAGATCATTCGAGCAGTACTTC,CAISGSGRSFEQYF
-,TRBJ1-5,many,TRBV20-1,TGCAGTGCTAGAAATAGCAATCAGCCCCAGCATTTT,CSARNSNQPQHF
-,TRBJ1-1,-,TRBV9,TGTGCCAGCGGCGCCGAAATGAACACTGAAGCTTTCTTT,CASGAEMNTEAFF
-,TRBJ2-1,few,TRBV7-9,TGTGCCAGCAGCTTACGTAGCAATGAGCAGTTCTTC,CASSLRSNEQFF
-,TRBJ1-1,-,TRBV12-3/TRBV12-4,TGTGCCAGCAGTTTCTGCAAGACTGAAGCTTTCTTT,CASSFCKTEAFF
-,TRBJ1-4,many,TRBV7-9,TGTGCCAGCAGCGCCTACAGGGCAACTAATGAAAAACTGTTTTTT,CASSAYRATNEKLFF
-,TRBJ1-5,many,TRBV6-5,TGTGCCAGCAGCCCGACAGGTATTGGCAATCAGCCCCAGCATTTT,CASSPTGIGNQPQHF
-,TRBJ1-3,many,TRBV25-1,TGTGCCAGCAGTTCTCCATCTGGAAACACCATATATTTT,CASSSPSGNTIYF
-,TRBJ1-6,-,TRBV6-6,TGTGCCAGCAGCCCGACGGAGAATTCACCCCTCCACTTT,CASSPTENSPLHF
TRBD1,TRBJ1-2,many,TRBV5-1,TGCGCCAGCAGCCTCCGACAGGGGGGGAACTATGGCTACACCTTC,CASSLRQGGNYGYTF
TRBD1,TRBJ2-3,many,TRBV12-3/TRBV12-4,TGTGCCAGCACCACGACGGGACAGGGGGCAAAAACGCAGTATTTT,CASTTTGQGAKTQYF
-,TRBJ2-1,many,TRBV20-1,TGCAGATGCGGGGATAACAATGAGCAGTTCTTC,CRCGDNNEQFF
-,TRBJ2-1,-,TRBV12-3/TRBV12-4,TGTGCCAGCAGTTTCTCCAATGAGCAGTTCTTC,CASSFSNEQFF
-,TRBJ2-1,once,TRBV29-1,TGCAGCGTTGACAGCGATGAGCAGTTCTTC,CSVDSDEQFF
-,TRBJ1-1,-,TRBV6-5,TGTGCCAGCAGCGGGACACAAGAAGCTTTCTTT,CASSGTQEAFF
-,TRBJ2-1,medium-sized,TRBV7-3,TGTGCCAGCAGCTCCAGGGTCCGGGGTGAGCAGTTCTTC,CASSSRVRGEQFF